The 32 T cell receptor beta chains given below trace back to one sample, sequenced in a study of Graves' ophthalmopathy and Graves' hyperthyroidism. The authors amplified TCR beta CDR3 regions from RNA transcripts. The first-round RT-PCR employed HTBI primers together with the Qiagen OneStep RT-PCR kit. A multiplex PCR was then performed as the second round. TCRdb called the multiplex PCR reads again in MiXCR, with one record for every CDR3 protein. The data contain 300,000 to 400,000 distinct CDR3 sequences, 15% to 20% of them singletons. Sequencing used peripheral blood. The receptors were sampled from an adult man with Graves' ophthalmopathy.

This clonotype has ten or more counts. The chain links TRBV5-1 to TRBJ1-3, with no clear D. V gave up 1 base and J gave up 4 bases, with 6 bases separating them. The CDR3 has 13 residues. Germline assignment: CDR1 SGHRS and CDR2 YFSETQ. The CDR3 loop is CASSLQGGNTIYF. DNA for the CDR3: TGCGCCAGCAGCTTGCAAGGGGGAAACACCATATATTTT.

This clonotype was counted many times. The chain links TRBV6-5 to TRBJ1-1; D is unresolved. The CDR3 sequence is 13 residues long. Germline V CDR1 and CDR2: MNHEY, SVGAGI. V was trimmed by 0 bases and J by 4 bases, leaving 6 bases between them. CDR3: CASSYSESTEAFF. CDR3 bases: TGTGCCAGCAGTTACTCCGAAAGCACTGAAGCTTTCTTT.

This clonotype was seen many times. V and J are TRBV4-1 and TRBJ2-5; no clear D gene. The germline gives CDR1 MGHRA, CDR2 YSYEKL. This CDR3 contains 14 residues. V shed 0 bases and J shed 7 bases, with 12 bases lying between them. This CDR3 reads CASSQDGGRGTQYF. CDR3 bases: TGCGCCAGCAGCCAAGATGGCGGCCGCGGGACCCAGTACTTC.

This clonotype has a count of ten or more. The DNA for the CDR3 is TGTGCCAGCAGCCCCTCAAGGGAGTCAGAAGCTTTCTTT. Translation gives CASSPSRESEAFF. This rearrangement joins TRBV12-3 or TRBV12-4 to TRBJ1-1; D gene uncertain. Trimming took 6 bases from V and 8 from J, leaving 16 bases between them. The CDR3 has 13 residues.

This clonotype has at least ten counts. This chain joins TRBV6-5 and TRBJ2-5; D tentatively reads TRBD1 or TRBD2 (5 bases each). V was shortened by 4 bases and J by 4 bases, with 16 bases between the two germline ends. Germline V gene data show CDR1 as MNHEY and CDR2 as SVGAGI. The CDR3 spans 15 residues. The CDR3 DNA is TGTGCCAGCAGTTTACTAGTCAGGGCGCGAGAGACCCAGTACTTC. Residues: CASSLLVRARETQYF.

This clonotype was seen at least ten times. The J gene is TRBJ2-7, the V gene TRBV4-1, with 10 bases that match TRBD2. V shed 4 bases, J shed 4 bases, and the junction held 7 bases outside the gene matches. Germline V gives CDR1 MGHRA, CDR2 YSYEKL. The CDR3 covers 15 residues. CDR3 nucleotide sequence: TGCGCCAGCAGCCCAACTCCTAGCGGGAGTTACGAGCAGTACTTC. It translates to CASSPTPSGSYEQYF.

This clonotype has ten or more counts. The chain employs TRBV30 and TRBJ2-1; 9 bases fit TRBD2. The CDR3 loop spans 13 amino acids. In germline, CDR1 is GTSNPN, CDR2 SVGIG (reference sequence). V trimming: 4 bases; J trimming: 9 bases; junction bases outside the gene matches: 7. The CDR3 DNA is TGTGCCTGGAAGACTTTTAGCGGGGGTGAGCAGTTCTTC. This translates into CAWKTFSGGEQFF.

This clonotype was found many times. The chain joins TRBV30 to TRBJ2-7; weak D call: TRBD1 (5 bases). The CDR3 runs 13 residues. Trimming left V 3 bases short and J 2 bases short, with 11 bases between. Germline V gene data show CDR1 as GTSNPN and CDR2 as SVGIG (reference sequence). As DNA, the CDR3 is TGTGCCTGGAGCGTCCAGGGTCCCTACGAGCAGTACTTC. Translating it yields CAWSVQGPYEQYF.

The chain couples TRBV28 to TRBJ2-2, with D tentatively TRBD1 (5 bases). CDR1 and CDR2 from the germline V gene are MDHEN and SYDVKM. Trimming left V 10 bases short and J 0 bases short, with 9 bases between. The CDR3 runs 13 residues. CDR3 sequence: CATTTANTGELFF. The DNA for the CDR3 is TGTGCCACCACGACAGCGAACACCGGGGAGCTGTTTTTT.

This clonotype was recorded many times. This chain joins TRBV19 and TRBJ2-5, with D perhaps TRBD2 (5 bases). Trimming stripped 3 bases from V and 0 bases from J, with 8 bases between. The CDR3 sequence is 14 residues long. Germline V gene data show CDR1 as LNHDA and CDR2 as SQIVND (reference sequence). CDR3 DNA sequence: TGTGCCAGTAGTATTCGAGGGAACCAAGAGACCCAGTACTTC. Amino acids: CASSIRGNQETQYF.

This sequence joins TRBV7-2 and TRBJ1-5; the D gene is possibly TRBD1 (5 bases). The CDR3 is 15 residues long. CDR1 and CDR2 from the germline V gene are SGHTA and FQGNSA. V was shortened by 5 bases and J by 6 bases, with 17 bases between the two germline ends. This chain's CDR3 is CASSTSWGSGQPQHF. The CDR3 DNA reads as TGTGCCAGCAGCACCTCATGGGGGTCCGGTCAGCCCCAGCATTTT.

The chain joins TRBV10-3 to TRBJ2-5, with D hard to call. V was cut by 0 bases and J by 2 bases, with 1 base left in between. Germline CDR1 is ENHRY and CDR2 is SYGVKD. The CDR3 is 12 amino acids. The CDR3 coding sequence is TGTGCCATCAGTGAGTCACAAGAGACCCAGTACTTC. Amino acids: CAISESQETQYF.

The CDR3 spells CASSLDIAYEQYF. DNA for the CDR3: TGTGCCAGCAGTCTCGACATAGCCTACGAGCAGTACTTC. This chain connects TRBV12-3 or TRBV12-4 to TRBJ2-7; D not resolved. Trimming removed 5 bases at V and 2 bases at J, with 10 bases between. The CDR3 consists of 13 residues.

This clonotype was recorded at least ten times. The chain employs TRBV6-1 and TRBJ2-7, with D perhaps matching TRBD1 or TRBD2 (5 bases each). This CDR3 comprises 13 residues. The ends were cut back, 7 bases at V and 2 bases at J, with 12 bases in the middle. CDR1 and CDR2 (germline): MNHNS, SASEGT. The CDR3 reads CASKGETTYEQYF. CDR3 bases: TGTGCCAGCAAAGGGGAGACGACCTACGAGCAGTACTTC.

This clonotype came up a few times. The gene calls are TRBV7-6 and TRBJ2-5, with D tentatively TRBD2 (5 bases). Germline CDR1 is SGHVS and CDR2 is FNYEAQ. The CDR3 covers 18 residues. V was clipped by 4 bases and J by 3 bases, with 24 bases between them. The CDR3 DNA reads TGTGCCAGCAGCTCCGGGAAGTATATCGGAGAGCAGGAAGAGACCCAGTACTTC. Encoded protein: CASSSGKYIGEQEETQYF. The full variable domain, with the rest looked up from reference TRBV7-6 and TRBJ2-5, is GAGVSQSPRYKVTKRGQDVALRCDPISGHVSLYWYRQALGQGPEFLTYFNYEAQQDKSGLPNDRFSAERPEGSISTLTIQRTEQRDSAMYRCASSSGKYIGEQEETQYFGPGTRLLVL.

The rearrangement links TRBV6-1 to TRBJ1-6, with 7 bases identical to TRBD1. CDR3 length: 13 residues. Germline CDR1 and CDR2: MNHNS and SASEGT. After removal of 4 bases from V and 10 bases from J, the junction contained 4 bases not matched to a gene. The CDR3 nucleotides are TGTGCCAGCAGTGGACAGGGCCCCTCACCCCTCCACTTT. Its translation: CASSGQGPSPLHF.

The sample holds many counts of this clonotype. This chain uses TRBV12-3 or TRBV12-4 with TRBJ2-7; D may be TRBD1 (5 bases). The CDR3 consists of 13 residues. The germline V and J ends were trimmed by 6 bases and 3 bases, with 12 bases remaining between them. In DNA, the CDR3 is TGTGCCAGCAGAGTAGGGGCAGACTACGAGCAGTACTTC. As protein: CASRVGADYEQYF.

There are many counts of this clonotype. The chain uses TRBV2 and TRBJ1-1; TRBD1 aligns across 8 bases. With V trimmed by 7 bases and J by 3 bases, 7 bases remained unmatched. There are 14 residues in the CDR3. From germline, CDR1 is SNHLY and CDR2 FYNNEI. The CDR3 DNA is TGTGCCAGCACTGTACAGGGGGATGACACTGAAGCTTTCTTT. The encoded protein is CASTVQGDDTEAFF.

In this sample, this clonotype turned up many times. The chain recombines TRBV20-1 with TRBJ2-5; D ambiguous. There are 12 residues in the CDR3. Deletions cut 3 bases from V and 2 bases from J, with 7 bases between. Germline V CDR1 and CDR2: DFQATT, SNEGSKA (reference sequence). This chain's CDR3 is CSARAIQETQYF. The CDR3 DNA sequence: TGCAGTGCTAGGGCAATTCAAGAGACCCAGTACTTC.

This clonotype was found a few times. The chain has TRBV20-1 and TRBJ2-7; 12 nucleotides align to TRBD2. Germline assignment: CDR1 DFQATT and CDR2 SNEGSKA (reference sequence). J gave up 6 bases and V 5 bases, and 11 bases lay outside the gene matches. The CDR3 has 15 amino acids. CDR3 sequence: CSAPHPTSGRGEQYF. The CDR3 coding sequence is TGCAGTGCTCCTCACCCGACTAGCGGGAGAGGCGAGCAGTACTTC.

V and J are TRBV6-1 and TRBJ2-5; 7 bases match TRBD2. The CDR3 totals 18 residues. Germline trimming cut 2 bases from V and 5 bases from J; bases unmatched to any gene: 17. Per the germline V gene, CDR1 is MNHNS and CDR2 is SASEGT. The CDR3 reads CASSEPALGAGIGETQYF. In nucleotides, the CDR3 is TGTGCCAGCAGTGAACCCGCCCTTGGAGCGGGGATAGGTGAGACCCAGTACTTC.

This clonotype was detected many times. The chain recombines TRBV20-1 with TRBJ1-5, with 7 bases identical to TRBD1. Trimming cost V 6 bases and J 6 bases; bases outside gene matches: 11. Germline-derived CDR1 and CDR2 are DFQATT and SNEGSKA (reference sequence). CDR3 length: 14 residues. The chain's CDR3 is CSASDGNRGQPQHF. CDR3 bases: TGCAGTGCCAGCGACGGGAACAGGGGTCAGCCCCAGCATTTT.

This sequence joins TRBV20-1 and TRBJ2-5; the D gene is possibly TRBD2 (6 bases). V was clipped by 0 bases and J by 3 bases, with 14 bases between them. CDR3 length: 15 amino acids. From germline, CDR1 is DFQATT and CDR2 SNEGSKA (reference sequence). CDR3 residues: CSARDRASAKETQYF. CDR3 DNA: TGCAGTGCTAGAGATCGGGCTAGCGCCAAAGAGACCCAGTACTTC.

This clonotype showed up many times. The chain is built from TRBV6-1 and TRBJ2-5; D gene ambiguous. V lost 2 bases, J lost 2 bases, and 12 bases lay in between. The CDR3 length is 15 residues. Per germline, CDR1 MNHNS and CDR2 SASEGT. Here the CDR3 reads CASSEQFARQETQYF. CDR3 bases: TGTGCCAGCAGTGAACAATTCGCCAGACAAGAGACCCAGTACTTC.

This clonotype came up many times. The chain recombines TRBV12-3 or TRBV12-4 with TRBJ1-1; no clear D gene. V was pared by 3 bases and J by 13 bases, with 24 bases between. There are 15 residues in the CDR3. The CDR3 DNA follows: TGTGCCAGCAGTTTGATCCGTGGAGTAGGAGGAGGAGGTTTCTTT. Its translation: CASSLIRGVGGGGFF.

This clonotype came up many times. V usage is TRBV7-2 and J usage is TRBJ1-5; no clear D. V dropped 4 bases and J dropped 3 bases, with 13 bases sitting between them. The CDR3 runs 15 residues. From germline, CDR1 is SGHTA and CDR2 FQGNSA. The CDR3 sequence: CASSSSAANNQPQHF. The CDR3 nucleotides read TGTGCCAGCAGCTCCAGTGCAGCGAACAATCAGCCCCAGCATTTT.

The chain is built from TRBV6-1 and TRBJ2-5; D is undetermined. The CDR3 covers 13 residues. Trimming pared 3 bases from V and 5 bases from J, leaving 10 bases between. In germline, CDR1 is MNHNS, CDR2 SASEGT. The CDR3 here is CASSDNGPETQYF. For the CDR3, the DNA is TGTGCCAGCAGTGATAACGGGCCGGAGACCCAGTACTTC.

With regard to this clonotype: This sequence may be a read error, since a much larger clone differs from it by one base. The chain couples TRBV12-3 or TRBV12-4 to TRBJ2-7; TRBD1 might be the D (7 bases). The CDR3 has 13 residues. The germline V and J ends were trimmed by 6 bases and 3 bases, with 12 bases remaining between them. The CDR3 DNA reads TGTGCCAGCAGCGCGGGACAGCTCTACGAGCAGTACTTC. Encoded protein: CASSAGQLYEQYF.

This clonotype was seen ten or more times. The V gene is TRBV27, the J gene TRBJ2-7; D remains ambiguous. Germline CDR1 is MNHEY and CDR2 is SMNVEV (reference sequence). V was shortened by 7 bases and J by 4 bases, with 17 bases between the two germline ends. There are 14 residues in the CDR3. Written as DNA, the CDR3 is TGTGCCAGCACCTCCGGAGACGTTCAATACGAGCAGTACTTC. Translated: CASTSGDVQYEQYF.

The V and J genes are TRBV28 and TRBJ2-7; tentative D call: TRBD2 (6 bases). Germline V gene lookup returns CDR1 MDHEN and CDR2 SYDVKM. Trimming shortened V by 4 bases and J by 3 bases, and 16 bases separated the two germline ends. This CDR3 is built from 15 residues. The chain's CDR3 is CASSWVGAGYYEQYF. Written as DNA, the CDR3 is TGTGCCAGCAGTTGGGTTGGAGCGGGCTACTACGAGCAGTACTTC.

This clonotype was picked up many times. The chain uses TRBV29-1 and TRBJ2-5, with 9 bases fitting TRBD2. This CDR3 has 14 residues. The germline gives CDR1 SQVTM, CDR2 ANQGSEA. V lost 7 bases and J lost 4; bases outside the gene matches: 10. CDR3 DNA sequence: TGCAGCGCCAAACTAGCGGGTATTACAGAGACCCAGTACTTC. Translated: CSAKLAGITETQYF.

This clonotype was detected many times. This chain connects TRBV27 to TRBJ2-7; 7 nucleotides align to TRBD1. The CDR3 covers 13 residues. V gave up 8 bases and J gave up 6 bases; unmatched junction bases: 10. Germline V gene lookup returns CDR1 MNHEY and CDR2 SMNVEV (reference sequence). Written as DNA, the CDR3 is TGTGCCAGCCAAACAGGGGTTCAGTCCGAGCAGTACTTC. Translated, it gives CASQTGVQSEQYF.